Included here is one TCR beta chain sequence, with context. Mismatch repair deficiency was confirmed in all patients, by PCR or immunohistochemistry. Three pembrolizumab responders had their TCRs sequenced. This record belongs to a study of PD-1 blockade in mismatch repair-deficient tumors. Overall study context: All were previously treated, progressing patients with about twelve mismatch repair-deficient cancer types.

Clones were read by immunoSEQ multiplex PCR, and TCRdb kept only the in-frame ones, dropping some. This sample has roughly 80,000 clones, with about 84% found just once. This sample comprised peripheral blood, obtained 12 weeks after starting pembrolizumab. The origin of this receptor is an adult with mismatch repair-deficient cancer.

The CDR3 spells CASSGGQAPYNEQFF. The DNA of the CDR3 is TGCGCCAGCAGCGGCGGACAGGCACCCTACAATGAGCAGTTCTTC. This sequence joins TRBV5-1 and TRBJ2-1; 7 bases agree with TRBD1. The CDR3 runs to 15 residues. J was trimmed by 2 bases and V by 4 bases; bases with no gene match: 6. CDR1 SGHRS and CDR2 YFSETQ come from the germline V gene.